This entry features one T cell receptor beta chain sequence. Its antigen is currently unknown. The data were produced by immunoSEQ multiplex PCR, yet TCRdb's version contains in-frame clones alone and is incomplete. The sample consists of approximately 77,000 clones, roughly nine tenths of them appearing once. The data originate from a study of graft-versus-host responses after intestinal transplantation. Study-level background: All of the recipients had induction that used anti-thymocyte globulin, then tacrolimus and steroids for roughly three years.

Sequences were derived from unstimulated CD4+ T cells sorted from spleen or lymph node cells, sampled before intestinal transplant. The sequence came from a human donor who received an intestinal transplant.

As DNA, the CDR3 is TGTGCCAGCACCCTTAGACAGGGGGCCCCCTCTGGGGCCAACGTCCTGACTTTC. This gives the protein CASTLRQGAPSGANVLTF. The chain couples TRBV27 to TRBJ2-6; 10 positions agree with TRBD1. The CDR3 totals 18 residues. J lost 0 bases, V lost 7 bases, and 9 bases had no gene match. Germline V gene lookup returns CDR1 MNHEY and CDR2 SMNVEV (reference sequence).